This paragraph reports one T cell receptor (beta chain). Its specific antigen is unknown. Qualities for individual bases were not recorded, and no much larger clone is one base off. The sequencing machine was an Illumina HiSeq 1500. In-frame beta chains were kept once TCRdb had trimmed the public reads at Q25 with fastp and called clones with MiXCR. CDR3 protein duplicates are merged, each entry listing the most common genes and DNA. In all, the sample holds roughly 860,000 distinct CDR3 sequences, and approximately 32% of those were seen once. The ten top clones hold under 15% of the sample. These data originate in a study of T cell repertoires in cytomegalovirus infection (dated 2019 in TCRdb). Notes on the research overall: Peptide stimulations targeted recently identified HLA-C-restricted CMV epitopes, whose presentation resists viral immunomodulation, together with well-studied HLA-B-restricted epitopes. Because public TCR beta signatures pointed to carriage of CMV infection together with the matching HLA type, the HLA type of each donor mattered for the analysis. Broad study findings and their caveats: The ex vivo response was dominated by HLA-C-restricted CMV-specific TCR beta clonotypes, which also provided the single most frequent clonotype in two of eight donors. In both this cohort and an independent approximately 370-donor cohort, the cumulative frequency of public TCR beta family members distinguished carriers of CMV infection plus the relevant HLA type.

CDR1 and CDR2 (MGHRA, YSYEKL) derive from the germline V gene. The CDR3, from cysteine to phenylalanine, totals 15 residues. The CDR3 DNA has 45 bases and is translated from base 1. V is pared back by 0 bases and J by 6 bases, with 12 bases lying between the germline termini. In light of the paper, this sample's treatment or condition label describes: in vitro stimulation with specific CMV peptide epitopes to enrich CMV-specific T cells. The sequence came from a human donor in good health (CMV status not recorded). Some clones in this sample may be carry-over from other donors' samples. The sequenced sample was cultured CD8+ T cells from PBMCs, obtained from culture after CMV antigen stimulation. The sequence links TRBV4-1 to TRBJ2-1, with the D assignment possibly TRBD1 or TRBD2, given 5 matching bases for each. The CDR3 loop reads CASSQEPHGANEQFF. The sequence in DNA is TGCGCCAGCAGCCAAGAGCCCCACGGGGCCAATGAGCAGTTCTTC.